This T cell receptor beta chain came from a study of blood T cell repertoires in COVID-19. Study background: From the United States, Italy and Spain came samples of acute and convalescent COVID-19. T cells, B-cell-depleted T cells, or PBMCs supplied cDNA or gDNA.

Trimming removed 2 bases from V and 7 bases from J; junction bases left unmatched: 7. Germline assignment: CDR1 SGHDT and CDR2 YYEEEE. The length of the CDR3 is 16 residues. In the authors' workflow: Estimation of nucleated cell counts was performed using reference gene primer amplification. The repertoire was sequenced with immunoSEQ multiplex PCR; TCRdb's copy has only in-frame clones and lacks some. That table supplies the V and J calls and clone size; D and trimming were determined from the DNA. The table has approximately 130,000 clones, 60% to 85% seen once. The V gene is TRBV5-6, the J gene TRBJ1-6, with TRBD1 matching over 9 bases. Sequenced: peripheral blood. This clonotype was obtained from an older man with acute or convalescent COVID-19. The CDR3 spells CASSFGTGLENSPLHF. Here the CDR3 DNA reads TGTGCCAGCAGCTTTGGGACAGGGCTAGAAAATTCACCCCTCCACTTT.